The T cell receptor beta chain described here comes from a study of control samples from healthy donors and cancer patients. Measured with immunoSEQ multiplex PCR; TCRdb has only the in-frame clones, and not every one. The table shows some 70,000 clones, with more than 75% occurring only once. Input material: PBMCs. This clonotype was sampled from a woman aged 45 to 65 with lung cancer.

The CDR3 DNA sequence: TGTGCCAGCAGTCAGCCCTCTAGCAATCAGCCCCAGCATTTT. It encodes CASSQPSSNQPQHF. The chain employs TRBV6-2 or TRBV6-3 and TRBJ1-5; D uncertain. V was cut by 5 bases and J by 0 bases, with 8 bases left in between. There are 14 residues in the CDR3. Per the germline V gene, CDR1 is MNHEY and CDR2 is SVGEGT.